These 18 T cell receptor beta chains came from one sample sequenced in a study of blood T cell repertoires in COVID-19. Clones were read by immunoSEQ multiplex PCR, and TCRdb kept only the in-frame ones, dropping some. The sample has about 220,000 clones; 75% to 90% are singletons. The sample consisted of PBMCs or T cells enriched from blood (not recorded which). The source of these receptors is a woman aged 18-35 years in a cohort exposed to, infected with or recovered from COVID-19 (not recorded which).

The V and J genes are TRBV6-5 and TRBJ1-4; perhaps TRBD1 as D (5 bases). The CDR3 is 13 amino acids. Trimming pared 6 bases from V and 4 bases from J, leaving 9 bases between. CDR1 MNHEY and CDR2 SVGAGI come from the germline V gene. CDR3 sequence: CASSQRGNEKLFF. CDR3 in DNA: TGTGCCAGCAGCCAAAGGGGTAATGAAAAACTGTTTTTT.

This chain uses TRBV5-1 with TRBJ1-1; tentative D call: TRBD1 (5 bases). This CDR3 region has 15 residues. In germline, CDR1 is SGHRS, CDR2 YFSETQ. Trimming left V 0 bases short and J 4 bases short, with 13 bases between. The CDR3 DNA reads TGCGCCAGCAGCTTGGCCGGGGGGGATGGCACTGAAGCTTTCTTT. Translating gives CASSLAGGDGTEAFF. Complete variable domain (other parts from reference TRBV5-1 and TRBJ1-1): KAGVTQTPRYLIKTRGQQVTLSCSPISGHRSVSWYQQTPGQGLQFLFEYFSETQRNKGNFPGRFSGRQFSNSRSEMNVSTLELGDSALYLCASSLAGGDGTEAFFGQGTRLTVV.

V usage is TRBV7-9 and J usage is TRBJ1-2; no definite D call. Germline CDR1 SEHNR, CDR2 FQNEAQ (reference sequence). Deletions cut 3 bases from V and 4 bases from J, with 15 bases between. The CDR3 covers 15 residues. The CDR3 loop reads CASSFPDGNFYGYTF. CDR3 nucleotides: TGTGCCAGCAGCTTCCCCGACGGGAACTTCTATGGCTACACCTTC. The variable domain in full, with the rest retrieved from reference TRBV7-9 and TRBJ1-2, is DTGVSQNPRHKITKRGQNVTFRCDPISEHNRLYWYRQTLGQGPEFLTYFQNEAQLEKSRLLSDRFSAERPKGSFSTLEIQRTEQGDSAMYLCASSFPDGNFYGYTFGSGTRLTVV.

CDR3 region: CASSLSLANEQFF. CDR3 coding DNA: TGTGCCAGCAGTTTATCTCTAGCCAATGAGCAGTTCTTC. The chain combines TRBV27 with TRBJ2-1, with D possibly TRBD2 on 5 matching bases. This CDR3 comprises 13 residues. The germline V and J ends were trimmed by 0 bases and 6 bases, with 6 bases remaining between them. CDR1 MNHEY and CDR2 SMNVEV come from the germline V gene (reference sequence).

The J gene is TRBJ1-5, the V gene TRBV12-3 or TRBV12-4, with D perhaps TRBD1 (6 bases). Trimming took 3 bases from V and 5 from J, leaving 8 bases between them. The CDR3 sequence is 13 residues long. CDR3: CASSFPGDQPQHF. The DNA of the CDR3 is TGTGCCAGCAGTTTCCCAGGGGATCAGCCCCAGCATTTT.

This chain connects TRBV6-2 or TRBV6-3 to TRBJ2-2; 9 bases fit TRBD1. CDR1 and CDR2 from the germline V gene are MNHEY and SVGEGT. CDR3 length: 15 amino acids. Trimming cost V 4 bases and J 6 bases; bases outside gene matches: 6. The CDR3 reads CASSSGTGFPGELFF. The CDR3 DNA follows: TGTGCCAGCAGTTCCGGGACAGGGTTTCCCGGGGAGCTGTTTTTT.

The CDR3 DNA is TGTGCTAGTGGAGAATCAGGGGGCCACTATGGCTACACCTTC. This codes for CASGESGGHYGYTF. V usage is TRBV12-5 and J usage is TRBJ1-2, with 8 bases lining up with TRBD1. Germline V gene data show CDR1 as LGHNT and CDR2 as FRNRAP. The CDR3 contains 14 residues. The trim removed 6 bases at V and 3 bases at J, leaving 6 bases unmatched.

The chain uses TRBV3-1 (or the pseudogene TRBV3-2) and TRBJ1-6; 7 bases are a match to TRBD1. V shed 3 bases and J 8 bases; nucleotides not matched to a gene: 7. The length of the CDR3 is 15 residues. CDR1 LGHDT and CDR2 YNNKEL come from the germline V gene (reference sequence). CDR3 nucleotide sequence: TGTGCCAGCAGCCAGGTAGGGGGCTCTGATTCACCCCTCCACTTT. The encoded protein is CASSQVGGSDSPLHF.

V and J are TRBV2 and TRBJ1-2, with a tentative D call TRBD1 (6 bases). The CDR3 totals 15 residues. Trimming pared 4 bases from V and 5 bases from J, leaving 17 bases between. Per the germline V gene, CDR1 is SNHLY and CDR2 is FYNNEI. The CDR3: CASSVSGRGSYGYTF. The CDR3 DNA follows: TGTGCCAGCAGTGTTTCGGGCAGGGGATCATATGGCTACACCTTC.

V and J are TRBV27 and TRBJ2-1; 10 nucleotides line up with TRBD1. The ends lost 9 bases at V and 3 bases at J; junction bases unmatched: 8. CDR3 length: 15 residues. Germline CDR1 MNHEY, CDR2 SMNVEV (reference sequence). The CDR3 DNA reads as TGTGCCAGTGTTACCGGGACAGGGGACTACAATGAGCAGTTCTTC. Its protein is CASVTGTGDYNEQFF.

The chain uses TRBV4-1 and TRBJ2-5; 7 positions match TRBD2. The germline V gene has CDR1 MGHRA and CDR2 YSYEKL. The CDR3 contains 16 residues. Unmatched junction bases numbered 15, after V lost 6 bases and J lost 5 bases. The CDR3 DNA follows: TGCGCCAGCAGGCTAGCGGACCGGGAAGCTCGGGAGACCCAGTACTTC. It yields the protein CASRLADREARETQYF.

This chain joins TRBV3-1 (or the pseudogene TRBV3-2) and TRBJ2-7; TRBD1 is a possible D gene (6 bases). Trimming stripped 3 bases from V and 6 bases from J, with 21 bases between. The CDR3 loop spans 16 amino acids. Per germline, CDR1 LGHDT and CDR2 YNNKEL (reference sequence). The DNA of the CDR3 is TGTGCCAGCAGCCACGCGGCCCTACAGGGTAGAAGCGAGCAGTACTTC. The encoded protein is CASSHAALQGRSEQYF.

The V call is TRBV19, the J call TRBJ2-7; 9 bases fit TRBD1. V gave up 4 bases and J gave up 3 bases; unmatched junction bases: 7. Germline-derived CDR1 and CDR2 are LNHDA and SQIVND (reference sequence). CDR3 length: 15 residues. The chain's CDR3 is CASSNTGTGRYEQYF. The CDR3 DNA follows: TGTGCCAGTAGTAACACCGGGACAGGGCGCTACGAGCAGTACTTC.

The V and J genes are TRBV27 and TRBJ1-5, with D unclear. The CDR3 is made up of 13 amino acids. Germline lookup yields CDR1 MNHEY and CDR2 SMNVEV (reference sequence). V was shortened by 1 base and J by 4 bases, with 5 bases between the two germline ends. The CDR3 nucleotides are TGTGCCAGCAGTTTATATCGGAATCAGCCCCAGCATTTT. Translated, it gives CASSLYRNQPQHF.

This clone was found once. The rearrangement links TRBV18 to TRBJ1-5; D unclear. Trimming took 3 bases from V and 1 from J, leaving 13 bases between them. CDR1 and CDR2 (germline): KGHSH, LQKENI. This CDR3 has 16 amino acids. The DNA for the CDR3 is TGTGCCAGCTCACCTTACCAAGAGAGGAGCAATCAGCCCCAGCATTTT. It encodes CASSPYQERSNQPQHF.

The chain recombines TRBV12-3 or TRBV12-4 with TRBJ1-1; D is ambiguous. This CDR3 comprises 13 residues. V gave up 6 bases and J gave up 1 base, with 9 bases separating them. DNA of the CDR3: TGTGCCAGCAGCTTAACAGAGAACACTGAAGCTTTCTTT. Its translation: CASSLTENTEAFF.

As concerns this clone: The same CDR3 is also encoded by other DNA sequences in this sample. V usage is TRBV5-6 and J usage is TRBJ1-2; 7 nucleotides line up with TRBD1. V trimming: 0 bases; J trimming: 2 bases; junction bases outside the gene matches: 1. The CDR3 covers 14 residues. Germline V gives CDR1 SGHDT, CDR2 YYEEEE. This CDR3 is CASSLGQGNYGYTF. The CDR3 DNA reads as TGTGCCAGCAGCTTGGGACAGGGAAACTATGGCTACACCTTC. The full variable domain, its missing parts supplied by reference TRBV5-6 and TRBJ1-2, is DAGVTQSPTHLIKTRGQQVTLRCSPKSGHDTVSWYQQALGQGPQFIFQYYEEEERQRGNFPDRFSGHQFPNYSSELNVNALLLGDSALYLCASSLGQGNYGYTFGSGTRLTVV.

This chain joins TRBV5-1 and TRBJ1-3; D is ambiguous. V shed 4 bases and J shed 1 base, with 6 bases lying between them. Germline V gene data show CDR1 as SGHRS and CDR2 as YFSETQ. The CDR3 is made up of 13 amino acids. CDR3 bases: TGCGCCAGCAGCGACTTATCTGGAAACACCATATATTTT. Residues: CASSDLSGNTIYF.